Below are 24 T cell receptor beta chains sequenced from a single sample in a study of blood T cell repertoires in COVID-19. Some clones are missing from TCRdb's copy, which holds only in-frame ones; the method was immunoSEQ multiplex PCR. The sample lists over 150,000 clones, about 88% occurring once. Sequencing used peripheral blood. The receptors here all came from a man aged 50-59 years with COVID-19, enrolled during active disease.

The J gene is TRBJ2-1, the V gene TRBV7-3, with D possibly being TRBD1 (6 bases). Trimming cost V 5 bases and J 9 bases, with 14 bases left between them. CDR3 length equals 13 residues. The V gene's germline CDR1 is SGHTA and CDR2 FQGTGA. The CDR3 spells CASSTQGFGEQFF. In nucleotides, the CDR3 is TGTGCCAGCAGCACACAGGGTTTCGGTGAGCAGTTCTTC. Combining the CDR3 with reference TRBV7-3 and TRBJ2-1 gives the whole variable domain GAGVSQTPSNKVTEKGKYVELRCDPISGHTALYWYRQSLGQGPEFLIYFQGTGAADDSGLPNDRFFAVRPEGSVSTLKIQRTERGDSAVYLCASSTQGFGEQFFGPGTRLTVL.

This clone was seen just once. The CDR3 region is CATKGREGPYEQYF. CDR3 in DNA: TGTGCCACTAAGGGGCGGGAGGGCCCCTACGAGCAGTACTTC. The V and J genes are TRBV19 and TRBJ2-7; 9 bases are shared with TRBD2. V trimming: 10 bases; J trimming: 2 bases; junction bases outside the gene matches: 9. This CDR3 comprises 14 residues. Germline CDR1 reads LNHDA; CDR2 reads SQIVND (reference sequence).

The count of this clone is one. The CDR3: CASSQTTSGILEQYF. In nucleotides, the CDR3 is TGCGCCAGCAGCCAAACTACTAGCGGGATTCTCGAGCAGTACTTC. This chain links TRBV4-1 with TRBJ2-7; 10 positions match TRBD2. V dropped 2 bases and J dropped 6; count of bases not matched to a gene: 7. This CDR3 comprises 15 residues. The germline V gene encodes CDR1 MGHRA and CDR2 YSYEKL.

The count of this clone is one. The chain has TRBV7-3 and TRBJ2-1, with TRBD1 matching over 8 bases. The CDR3 loop spans 15 amino acids. CDR1 is SGHTA, CDR2 FQGTGA, per germline. With 5 bases clipped from V and 5 bases from J, the junction kept 8 bases outside the gene matches. This CDR3 is CASSLRQGPDNEQFF. The CDR3 DNA reads as TGTGCCAGCAGCCTAAGACAGGGGCCGGACAATGAGCAGTTCTTC. Full variable domain (missing parts from reference TRBV7-3 and TRBJ2-1): GAGVSQTPSNKVTEKGKYVELRCDPISGHTALYWYRQSLGQGPEFLIYFQGTGAADDSGLPNDRFFAVRPEGSVSTLKIQRTERGDSAVYLCASSLRQGPDNEQFFGPGTRLTVL.

This clone has more than one count but fewer than ten. V is TRBV19 and J is TRBJ1-4; 7 nucleotides line up with TRBD1. This CDR3 has 14 amino acids. V trimming: 10 bases; J trimming: 0 bases; junction bases outside the gene matches: 5. Germline-derived CDR1 and CDR2 are LNHDA and SQIVND (reference sequence). The CDR3 is CATAGQPTNEKLFF. The CDR3 DNA follows: TGTGCCACCGCGGGACAGCCAACTAATGAAAAACTGTTTTTT.

This clone has only one observation. The V gene is TRBV28, the J gene TRBJ2-7; TRBD1 matches at 10 bases. There are 15 residues in the CDR3. CDR1 and CDR2 (germline): MDHEN, SYDVKM. The V and J ends lost 6 bases and 5 bases, in that order; junction bases with no gene match: 10. The CDR3 reads CASREGQGIFDEQYF. CDR3 DNA: TGTGCCAGCAGGGAGGGACAGGGGATTTTCGACGAGCAGTACTTC. The whole variable domain, filled in from reference TRBV28 and TRBJ2-7, reads DVKVTQSSRYLVKRTGEKVFLECVQDMDHENMFWYRQDPGLGLRLIYFSYDVKMKEKGDIPEGYSVSREKKERFSLILESASTNQTSMYLCASREGQGIFDEQYFGPGTRLTVT.

This clone was counted between two and nine times. V gene TRBV4-2 combines with J gene TRBJ2-7, with D possibly TRBD2 on 5 matching bases. The germline gives CDR1 LGHNA, CDR2 YNFKEQ. CDR3 length: 13 amino acids. V lost 4 bases, J lost 5 bases, and 12 bases lay in between. CDR3 sequence: CASSPRGQDEQYF. CDR3 sequence (DNA): TGTGCCAGCAGCCCGAGAGGGCAGGACGAGCAGTACTTC.

The CDR3 spells CASSSIHGTGNSPLHF. DNA for the CDR3: TGTGCCAGCAGTTCGATCCACGGGACAGGGAATTCACCCCTCCACTTT. The chain is built from TRBV6-5 and TRBJ1-6; TRBD1 matches 9 bases. Germline V CDR1 and CDR2: MNHEY, SVGAGI. This CDR3 comprises 16 residues. Trimming took 4 bases from V and 7 from J; bases not matched to a gene: 8.

This clone was picked up a small number of times. The rearrangement links TRBV5-1 to TRBJ1-6, with a tentative D call TRBD1 (6 bases). Germline V gene data show CDR1 as SGHRS and CDR2 as YFSETQ. The CDR3 is 13 amino acids. V lost 5 bases and J 14 bases, leaving 17 bases between the germline ends. Here the CDR3 reads CASRTGQSNTLHF. The DNA of the CDR3 is TGCGCCAGCAGAACTGGACAGTCCAACACCCTCCACTTT.

This clone is a singleton in its sample. This chain links TRBV2 with TRBJ2-1; 7 bases are shared with TRBD2. This CDR3 is built from 12 residues. J was trimmed by 9 bases and V by 8 bases; bases with no gene match: 7. The germline V gene has CDR1 SNHLY and CDR2 FYNNEI. Here the CDR3 DNA reads TGTGCCAGCCGACGCCCGGGAGGTGAGCAGTTCTTC. Its translation is CASRRPGGEQFF.

The chain joins TRBV7-7 to TRBJ1-1; 7 bases are a match to TRBD1. The germline gives CDR1 SSHAT, CDR2 FNYEAQ (reference sequence). This CDR3 contains 13 residues. V shed 11 bases and J 2 bases; nucleotides not matched to a gene: 8. The CDR3 reads CAVWDRKNTEAFF. CDR3 nucleotide sequence: TGTGCCGTATGGGACAGAAAAAACACTGAAGCTTTCTTT.

The gene calls are TRBV11-1 and TRBJ2-3; 8 bases fit TRBD1. This CDR3 is 16 amino acids long. With 5 bases clipped from V and 2 bases from J, the junction kept 9 bases outside the gene matches. Looked up from germline, CDR1 is SGHAT and CDR2 is FQDESV (reference sequence). The CDR3 sequence: CASSIKGTGVTDTQYF. The CDR3 DNA reads as TGTGCCAGCAGCATCAAAGGGACAGGAGTCACAGATACGCAGTATTTT.

This clone was recorded once. The V gene is TRBV5-1, the J gene TRBJ2-3; D not certain. Looked up from germline, CDR1 is SGHRS and CDR2 is YFSETQ. The CDR3 runs 12 residues. The V end lost 7 bases, the J end lost 1 base, and 7 bases lay between the germline ends. The CDR3 spells CASREGTDTQYF. The CDR3 nucleotides are TGCGCCAGCCGAGAGGGCACAGATACGCAGTATTTT.

This chain uses TRBV2 with TRBJ2-3, with 11 nucleotides matching TRBD2. CDR1 is SNHLY, CDR2 FYNNEI, per germline. The length of the CDR3 is 16 residues. V trimming: 6 bases; J trimming: 5 bases; junction bases outside the gene matches: 10. As DNA, the CDR3 is TGTGCCAGCAGCCCCGAATCTACTAGCGGGGGAGATACGCAGTATTTT. This gives the protein CASSPESTSGGDTQYF.

V usage is TRBV9 and J usage is TRBJ2-7; 11 nucleotides align to TRBD2. Germline assignment: CDR1 SGDLS and CDR2 YYNGEE. This CDR3 spans 15 amino acids. V trimming: 4 bases; J trimming: 1 base; junction bases outside the gene matches: 4. CDR3 in DNA: TGTGCCAGCAGCCAACTAGCGGGGGAGTCCTACGAGCAGTACTTC. Translated, it gives CASSQLAGESYEQYF.

V gene TRBV29-1 combines with J gene TRBJ2-7, with 8 bases matching TRBD1. Germline-derived CDR1 and CDR2 are SQVTM and ANQGSEA. V was pared by 7 bases and J by 1 base, with 9 bases of the junction left unmatched. The length of the CDR3 is 14 residues. CDR3 residues: CSDLTGEESYEQYF. CDR3 nucleotides: TGCAGCGACCTGACAGGGGAGGAATCCTACGAGCAGTACTTC.

V usage is TRBV10-2 and J usage is TRBJ1-2, with 8 bases that match TRBD1. The CDR3 consists of 14 residues. V lost 7 bases, J lost 5 bases, and 9 bases stayed unmatched. The germline gives CDR1 WSHSY, CDR2 SAAADI. The CDR3 loop is CASNTDRGRYGYTF. Here the CDR3 DNA reads TGCGCCAGCAACACAGACAGGGGAAGGTATGGCTACACCTTC.

The chain couples TRBV2 to TRBJ1-2; 8 positions match TRBD1. Germline V gene data show CDR1 as SNHLY and CDR2 as FYNNEI. The CDR3 extends over 12 amino acids. Trimming took 9 bases from V and 2 from J; bases not matched to a gene: 2. The CDR3 DNA follows: TGTGCCAGATCAGGGGGCAACTATGGCTACACCTTC. Translating it yields CARSGGNYGYTF.

The CDR3 DNA follows: TGTGCCAGCAGCTTAATTACTAGCCCCCTCGCCGAGCAGTACTTC. It is translated as CASSLITSPLAEQYF. The chain employs TRBV7-2 and TRBJ2-7, with a tentative D call TRBD2 (6 bases). This CDR3 is built from 15 residues. The germline V gene encodes CDR1 SGHTA and CDR2 FQGNSA. Trimming cost V 2 bases and J 6 bases, with 17 bases left between them.

The chain uses TRBV2 and TRBJ1-3; tentative D call: TRBD1 (5 bases). The CDR3 consists of 15 residues. CDR1 SNHLY and CDR2 FYNNEI come from the germline V gene. V lost 2 bases and J 0 bases, leaving 8 bases between the germline ends. CDR3 nucleotides: TGTGCCAGCAGTGAACAGGGAAACTCTGGAAACACCATATATTTT. Translating gives CASSEQGNSGNTIYF.

CDR3 protein: CASSYSRGPYEQYF. The CDR3, as DNA: TGTGCCAGCAGTTACTCGAGAGGGCCCTACGAGCAGTACTTC. The chain recombines TRBV6-2 or TRBV6-3 with TRBJ2-7; TRBD2 might be the D (5 bases). Germline-derived CDR1 and CDR2 are MNHEY and SVGEGT. CDR3 length equals 14 residues. Trimming shortened V by 0 bases and J by 2 bases, and 8 bases separated the two germline ends.

The chain couples TRBV30 to TRBJ2-3, with TRBD2 as a possible D gene (7 bases). V gave up 2 bases and J gave up 0 bases, with 21 bases separating them. The CDR3 totals 18 residues. CDR1 GTSNPN and CDR2 SVGIG come from the germline V gene (reference sequence). The CDR3 here is CAWSSGVRGPSSTDTQYF. The DNA for the CDR3 is TGTGCCTGGAGTTCCGGAGTGCGGGGGCCCTCTAGCACAGATACGCAGTATTTT. The variable domain in full, completed from reference TRBV30 and TRBJ2-3, reads SQTIHQWPATLVQPVGSPLSLECTVEGTSNPNLYWYRQAAGRGLQLLFYSVGIGQISSEVPQNLSASRPQDRQFILSSKKLLLSDSGFYLCAWSSGVRGPSSTDTQYFGPGTRLTVL.

V is TRBV7-2 and J is TRBJ2-3; 7 nucleotides agree with TRBD2. J lost 11 bases, V lost 5 bases, and 16 bases had no gene match. The CDR3 covers 15 residues. Germline V gene data show CDR1 as SGHTA and CDR2 as FQGNSA. CDR3 sequence (DNA): TGTGCCAGCAGCCCGGCGGCGGGGTCCCCGGGGGGGCAGTATTTT. Its translation is CASSPAAGSPGGQYF.

This CDR3 is CASSVGPANYGYTF. The CDR3 nucleotides read TGTGCCAGCAGCGTAGGTCCAGCTAACTATGGCTACACCTTC. The J gene is TRBJ1-2, the V gene TRBV9; D gene ambiguous. The CDR3 is 14 residues long. Germline assignment: CDR1 SGDLS and CDR2 YYNGEE. V gave up 0 bases and J gave up 0 bases, with 6 bases separating them.